This T cell receptor (beta chain) was recovered during a study of blood T cell repertoires in COVID-19. Across the study: T cells, B-cell-depleted T cells, or PBMCs supplied cDNA or gDNA.

Recovered status in Cohort 3 required two negative PCRs, clearance, or symptom resolution. This table comes from immunoSEQ multiplex PCR, and its TCRdb copy is limited to in-frame clones, with some not included. The table includes about 140,000 clones, about 89% detected once. Trimming stripped 3 bases from V and 4 bases from J, with 16 bases between. Germline-derived CDR1 and CDR2 are LNHDA and SQIVND (reference sequence). This CDR3 is 15 amino acids long. The chain is built from TRBV19 and TRBJ2-7; maybe TRBD1 (5 bases). Sequencing input: PBMCs or T cells enriched from blood (not recorded which). The TCR sequence derives from a man aged 55-75 years who had recovered from COVID-19. In DNA form, the CDR3 reads TGTGCCAGTAGTATCTCGTCTGGGCAGGGTTACGAGCAGTACTTC. Protein product: CASSISSGQGYEQYF. The full variable domain, in which reference TRBV19 and TRBJ2-7 provide the parts outside the CDR3, is DGGITQSPKYLFRKEGQNVTLSCEQNLNHDAMYWYRQDPGQGLRLIYYSQIVNDFQKGDIAEGYSVSREKKESFPLTVTSAQKNPTAFYLCASSISSGQGYEQYFGPGTRLTVT.